The rows below give T cell receptor beta chains drawn from one sample of a study of T cells in Graves' hyperthyroidism and ophthalmopathy. TCRdb redid the calling of the multiplex PCR reads with MiXCR, one entry per CDR3 protein. The table lists about 570,000 distinct CDR3 sequences, around 13% of them singletons, with over 11% in the top ten. Input material: blood. These receptors came from a woman aged 40 to 49 with Graves' hyperthyroidism. Each CDR3 is given with its conserved first and last residue. A D gene is named only where the DNA matches it firmly.

v_call,d_call,cdr3_aa
TRBV28,TRBD2,CASRLSGNTDTQYF
TRBV13,TRBD1,CASSLEGGFIEQYF
TRBV6-1,-,CASSEARSTKAFF
TRBV5-4,-,CASSRGTSSDTGELFF
TRBV7-2,-,CASSIMEGQYEQYF
TRBV11-2,TRBD1,CASSFRGTATNTEAFF
TRBV5-1,-,CASSLPEGLGAFF
TRBV5-1,-,CASSLEWPGEPGDTQYF
TRBV14,-,CASSQVLVYPDTQYF
TRBV7-8,TRBD1,CASKGQVTYNEQFF
TRBV19,TRBD1,CASSIAGGATNEKLFF
TRBV20-1,TRBD2,CSASPTSGGRELAKNIQYF
TRBV9,-,CASSPRLLNNEQFF
TRBV30,TRBD2,CAWSGLAGDTGELFF
TRBV12-3/TRBV12-4,-,CASSPQVANTEAFF
TRBV7-2,TRBD2,CASRTFTSGRGYF
TRBV20-1,TRBD2,CSAHVAGERAGELFF
TRBV7-9,-,CASSRQATNEKLFF
TRBV24-1,TRBD1,CATSADRGGLEQFF
TRBV11-2,TRBD2,CASSLGREGTPGANVLTF
TRBV2,-,CASMAEANTGELFF
TRBV24-1,-,CATSDATNTGELFF
TRBV12-3/TRBV12-4,TRBD1,CASRVTGGTEAFF
TRBV29-1,-,CSVSPWEPPYEQYF
TRBV5-1,-,CASSLGQGGAEKLFF
TRBV20-1,TRBD1,CSAPWTGGSEKLFF
TRBV29-1,-,CSVEEGWNGYTF
TRBV7-3,TRBD2,CASSLTSGTNYNEQFF
TRBV28,-,CASSLPNRGGWTYEQYF
TRBV7-9,-,CASSLIWTVINEKLFF
TRBV29-1,-,CSVSVTGSTGELFF
TRBV4-1,TRBD1,CASSQAPDRVHSYNEQFF
TRBV10-1,-,CASSRDTLINTDTQYF
TRBV20-1,-,CSASGGDIRGGSPLHF
TRBV7-2,-,CASSSRRDRVNEQFF
TRBV6-1,-,CASRPGRNTEAFF
TRBV5-1,TRBD1,CASEIEGANQPQHF
TRBV5-8,TRBD1,CAGTGFEGNQPQHF
TRBV15,-,CATSRGRAGYNEQFF
TRBV2,TRBD2,CASSDPGLVSGTQYF
TRBV28,TRBD2,CASRVQAGGTQYF
TRBV5-1,TRBD1,CASSLGGTGGYNEQFF
TRBV6-1,TRBD2,CASRGGQNTGELFF
TRBV29-1,TRBD2,CSVGKGTRVGEQFF